The following is a TCR beta chain sequence with its context. Germline loops: CDR1 MDHEN, CDR2 SYDVKM. CDR3 size: 13 residues. V was pared by 7 bases and J by 0 bases, with 6 bases between. The sample comes from a study of blood T cell repertoires in COVID-19. How the authors handled the data: Estimation of nucleated cell counts relied on the amplification of reference gene primers. The protocol was immunoSEQ multiplex PCR, while the TCRdb copy is restricted to in-frame clones and leaves out a portion. V, J and clone size reflect that table, while D and trimming were determined from the DNA. Of hundreds of thousands of clones in the sample, nearly 90% are singletons; the top ten hold under 4%.

The chain uses TRBV28 and TRBJ1-4, with a possible D match to TRBD1 (5 bases). The sequenced material came from peripheral blood. The TCR comes from a man between 18 and 35 years old with active or convalescent COVID-19. CDR3 nucleotides: TGTGCCAGCATGACAGCAACTAATGAAAAACTGTTTTTT. This translates into CASMTATNEKLFF.